The 32 T cell receptor beta chains below were found in one sample sequenced in a study (dated by TCRdb to the mid-2010s). The method was 5' RACE. Sequencer: Illumina MiSeq. In-frame beta chains were kept once TCRdb had trimmed the public reads at Q25 with fastp and called clones with MiXCR. Each CDR3 protein gets just one entry, which takes the most common genes and DNA from the rows behind it. The sample table contains 12,000 or so distinct CDR3 sequences; only one count was recorded for roughly 51% of them. The ten most abundant clones make up about 11% of the sample. Cells that were CD4+CD25+CD127-/low were isolated as Tregs. Source material: tumor-infiltrating Tregs sorted from the breast tumor. These TCRs come from a female donor with breast cancer.

J is TRBJ2-3 and V is TRBV4-3; possibly TRBD1 or TRBD2 for D (5 bases each). Trimming removed 0 bases from V and 4 bases from J, with 14 bases in between. Germline V gene data show CDR1 as LGHNA and CDR2 as YSLEER. The CDR3 runs to 16 residues. The CDR3 region has the DNA TGCGCCAGCAGCCAAGATGGGTCTTTGGGGGCAGATACGCAGTATTTT. Its translation: CASSQDGSLGADTQYF.

V and J are TRBV6-6 and TRBJ2-7, with D possibly matching TRBD1 (6 bases). Trimming took 0 bases from V and 0 from J, leaving 6 bases between them. This CDR3 contains 14 residues. Germline V gene data show CDR1 as MNHNY and CDR2 as SVGAGI (reference sequence). The CDR3 loop reads CASSYSDSSYEQYV. In DNA form, the CDR3 reads TGTGCCAGCAGTTACTCGGACAGCTCCTACGAGCAGTACGTC.

This chain joins TRBV5-6 and TRBJ2-1; D is unresolved. V lost 1 base and J lost 7, with 15 bases in between. The CDR3 is 15 amino acids. Germline CDR1 SGHDT, CDR2 YYEEEE. CDR3 bases: TGTGCCAGCAGCTTGACAAGAAATAGGGCAAATGAGCAGTTCTTC. Its protein product is CASSLTRNRANEQFF.

There are a few counts of this clonotype. The chain combines TRBV7-9 with TRBJ2-7, with TRBD1 matching over 9 bases. The CDR3 totals 17 residues. V lost 2 bases, J lost 3 bases, and 11 bases stayed unmatched. CDR1 is SEHNR, CDR2 FQNEAQ, per germline (reference sequence). Written as DNA, the CDR3 is TGTGCCAGCAGCTTATTCCGTGGGACAGGGACGAACTACGAGCAGTACTTC. It is translated as CASSLFRGTGTNYEQYF.

This clonotype appeared once. V is TRBV6-6 and J is TRBJ1-4, with D unresolved. V was cut by 5 bases and J by 0 bases, with 10 bases left in between. The CDR3 length is 15 residues. Germline V CDR1 and CDR2: MNHNY, SVGAGI (reference sequence). The CDR3 region is CASSDVRTTNEKLFF. CDR3 DNA: TGTGCCAGCAGTGACGTGAGGACAACTAATGAAAAACTGTTTTTT.

By proportion, this clonotype is medium-sized. This rearrangement joins TRBV5-1 to TRBJ2-1; 8 bases fit TRBD2. The germline gives CDR1 SGHRS, CDR2 YFSETQ. CDR3 length equals 16 residues. V was pared by 0 bases and J by 0 bases, with 2 bases of the junction left unmatched. The CDR3 DNA sequence: TGCGCCAGCAGCTTGGGGGGGACTAGCTCCTACAATGAGCAGTTCTTC. Its translation: CASSLGGTSSYNEQFF.

CDR3 region: CASSGGAGETQYF. The CDR3 DNA follows: TGTGCCAGCAGCGGCGGAGCTGGGGAGACCCAGTACTTC. The chain links TRBV9 to TRBJ2-5; D uncertain. The CDR3 is made up of 13 amino acids. The germline V gene has CDR1 SGDLS and CDR2 YYNGEE. Trimming shortened V by 3 bases and J by 5 bases, and 11 bases separated the two germline ends.

This chain connects TRBV30 to TRBJ1-1; D gene ambiguous. The CDR3 extends over 13 amino acids. Germline CDR1 reads GTSNPN; CDR2 reads SVGIG (reference sequence). V lost 2 bases, J lost 2 bases, and 9 bases lay in between. The CDR3 bases are TGTGCCTGGAGTCGGGGTGACAACACTGAAGCTTTCTTT. Its translation is CAWSRGDNTEAFF.

Details on this clonotype: Germline is not matched at one junction end, which may reflect a read error. This chain joins TRBV29-1 and TRBJ2-5; TRBD1 is a possible D gene (5 bases). The CDR3 has 12 residues. Germline-derived CDR1 and CDR2 are SQVTM and ANQGSEA. CDR3 residues: CSVATDQEAQYF. The CDR3 DNA reads TGCAGCGTTGCGACAGACCAAGAGGCCCAGTACTTC.

The rearrangement uses TRBV7-2 and TRBJ2-7, with D hard to call. Germline V CDR1 and CDR2: SGHTA, FQGNSA. The CDR3 is made up of 12 amino acids. V lost 5 bases and J lost 3, with 8 bases in between. The CDR3 DNA sequence: TGTGCCAGCAGCCCTAGGTACTACGAGCAGTACTTC. Protein product: CASSPRYYEQYF.

The chain has TRBV20-1 and TRBJ2-6; D assignment may be TRBD1 or TRBD2 (5 bases each). The germline gives CDR1 DFQATT, CDR2 SNEGSKA (reference sequence). V was pared by 6 bases and J by 3 bases, with 18 bases between. This CDR3 region has 16 residues. The CDR3, as DNA: TGCAGTGCAGATTACGGTGGGACGGGTGGGGCCAACGTCCTGACTTTC. Protein: CSADYGGTGGANVLTF.

The genes are TRBV29-1 and TRBJ2-7; D unresolved. CDR1 and CDR2 (germline): SQVTM, ANQGSEA. Trimming stripped 4 bases from V and 3 bases from J, with 7 bases between. This CDR3 has 11 residues. For the CDR3, the DNA is TGCAGCGTTGTAACTGACTACGAGCAGTACGTC. It encodes CSVVTDYEQYV.

The chain employs TRBV7-8 and TRBJ2-3, with TRBD2 identical over 7 bases. Germline V gene data show CDR1 as SGHVS and CDR2 as FQNEAQ. J gave up 5 bases and V 2 bases, and 7 bases lay outside the gene matches. The CDR3 loop spans 15 amino acids. In nucleotides, the CDR3 is TGTGCCAGCAGCTTAATCGCGGGAGCAGAAGATACGCAGTATTTT. Amino acids: CASSLIAGAEDTQYF.

V gene TRBV20-1 combines with J gene TRBJ2-3, with 7 bases lining up with TRBD1. V dropped 4 bases and J dropped 4; count of bases not matched to a gene: 11. Germline V gives CDR1 DFQATT, CDR2 SNEGSKA (reference sequence). The CDR3 covers 15 residues. The CDR3 loop is CSATSNRGVSDTQYF. The DNA of the CDR3 is TGCAGTGCTACTTCCAACAGGGGAGTGTCAGATACGCAGTATTTT.

This sequence joins TRBV28 and TRBJ2-2, with 7 bases matching TRBD2. The CDR3 runs 17 residues. V was clipped by 10 bases and J by 1 base; unmatched bases: 15. Germline CDR1 MDHEN, CDR2 SYDVKM. CDR3 loop: CATHGGRFGRNTGELFF. CDR3 coding DNA: TGTGCCACCCATGGCGGGAGATTCGGGCGGAACACCGGGGAGCTGTTTTTT.

This clonotype qualifies as medium-sized (0.01 to 0.1%). The rearrangement links TRBV20-1 to TRBJ2-3; D is unclear. Germline values: CDR1 DFQATT, CDR2 SNEGSKA (reference sequence). The CDR3 is made up of 12 amino acids. Trimming took 2 bases from V and 6 from J, leaving 9 bases between them. CDR3 sequence (DNA): TGCAGTGCTAGATGGTCCCCGGATACGCAGTATTTT. It translates to CSARWSPDTQYF.

The chain uses TRBV7-2 and TRBJ1-1; D unresolved. Deletions cut 4 bases from V and 6 bases from J, with 12 bases between. The CDR3 spans 13 residues. Germline CDR1 reads SGHTA; CDR2 reads FQGNSA. The CDR3 DNA sequence: TGTGCCAGCAGCTCGCGAGAGACCGCTGAAGCTTTCTTT. This translates into CASSSRETAEAFF.

The chain uses TRBV2 and TRBJ2-3, with TRBD2 matching over 7 bases. Germline V gives CDR1 SNHLY, CDR2 FYNNEI. The CDR3 runs to 14 residues. V lost 9 bases and J lost 2; bases outside the gene matches: 8. Here the CDR3 reads CASKRDWNTDTQYF. CDR3 DNA sequence: TGTGCCAGTAAGCGGGACTGGAACACAGATACGCAGTATTTT.

This chain joins TRBV20-1 and TRBJ2-7; D unresolved. V shed 6 bases and J shed 3 bases, with 18 bases lying between them. Germline CDR1 DFQATT, CDR2 SNEGSKA (reference sequence). CDR3 size: 14 residues. The CDR3: CSAYQGREGYEQYF. The CDR3 DNA reads TGCAGTGCCTACCAAGGACGAGAAGGCTACGAGCAGTACTTC.

The V call is TRBV7-9, the J call TRBJ2-7; the match to TRBD2 covers 10 bases. The CDR3 spans 14 residues. V dropped 5 bases and J dropped 2; count of bases not matched to a gene: 3. Germline V gene sequence: CDR1 SEHNR, CDR2 FQNEAQ (reference sequence). The CDR3 DNA is TGTGCCAGCAGCCGGACTAGCGGAACCTACGAGCAGTACTTC. As protein: CASSRTSGTYEQYF.

This chain uses TRBV12-3 or TRBV12-4 with TRBJ2-4, with 7 bases matching TRBD1. The CDR3 totals 15 residues. Trimming removed 4 bases from V and 1 base from J; junction bases left unmatched: 4. DNA for the CDR3: TGTGCCAGCAGTTCCACAGGGGCGGCCAAAAACATTCAGTACTTC. Amino acids: CASSSTGAAKNIQYF.

In its sample, this clonotype is medium-sized. The chain carries TRBV11-2 and TRBJ2-7; D may correspond to TRBD1 or TRBD2 (6 bases each). Germline CDR1 is SGHAT and CDR2 is FQNNGV. This CDR3 is built from 16 residues. Deletions cut 2 bases from V and 7 bases from J, with 21 bases between. The CDR3 loop is CASSLRSGAPWREQYF. CDR3 in DNA: TGTGCCAGCAGCTTACGTTCGGGGGCCCCCTGGAGGGAGCAGTACTTC.

The genes are TRBV20-1 and TRBJ1-1; TRBD1 is a possible D gene (5 bases). The germline V gene has CDR1 DFQATT and CDR2 SNEGSKA (reference sequence). The CDR3 runs to 11 residues. The germline V and J ends were trimmed by 6 bases and 5 bases, with 10 bases remaining between them. CDR3 coding DNA: TGCAGTGCAGAAAGGGGAACTGAAGCTTTCTTT. This gives the protein CSAERGTEAFF.

This clonotype came up once. The chain combines TRBV20-1 with TRBJ2-5; D is perhaps TRBD1 (6 bases). Germline CDR1 and CDR2: DFQATT and SNEGSKA (reference sequence). Trimming took 5 bases from V and 2 from J, leaving 18 bases between them. This CDR3 has 15 residues. The CDR3 loop reads CSAAIGTPIQETQYF. The CDR3 DNA is TGCAGTGCTGCCATTGGGACACCGATTCAAGAGACCCAGTACTTC.

This clonotype turned up a few times. The genes are TRBV6-2 or TRBV6-3 and TRBJ1-2; weak D call: TRBD1 (5 bases). There are 15 residues in the CDR3. The germline V gene encodes CDR1 MNHEY and CDR2 SVGEGT. Trimming removed 0 bases from V and 5 bases from J, with 13 bases in between. CDR3 bases: TGTGCCAGCAGTTACTCGAAGAGACAGCGGTATGGCTACACCTTC. It specifies CASSYSKRQRYGYTF.

The V and J genes are TRBV7-8 and TRBJ2-4, with a weak D call TRBD2 (7 bases). This CDR3 is built from 14 residues. Trimming removed 1 base at V and 7 bases at J, with 11 bases between. Germline V CDR1 and CDR2: SGHVS, FQNEAQ. The CDR3: CASSLGGGGNIQYF. CDR3 in DNA: TGTGCCAGCAGCTTAGGAGGGGGGGGGAACATTCAGTACTTC.

The J gene is TRBJ2-7, the V gene TRBV5-5, with TRBD1 matching 8 bases. V lost 4 bases to trimming and J lost 7 bases; unmatched junction nucleotides: 13. Per germline, CDR1 SGHKS and CDR2 YYEKEE (reference sequence). This CDR3 is built from 15 residues. In DNA form, the CDR3 reads TGTGCCAGCAGCCGGGGCGGACAGGGTCTCTTGGAGCAGTACGTC. It specifies CASSRGGQGLLEQYV.

The genes are TRBV28 and TRBJ1-2; D not resolved. Germline V lookup: CDR1 MDHEN, CDR2 SYDVKM. V was pared by 0 bases and J by 1 base, with 6 bases between. This CDR3 region has 14 residues. In DNA form, the CDR3 reads TGTGCCAGCAGTTTATGGGGAGATAACTATGGCTACACCTTC. As protein: CASSLWGDNYGYTF.

The chain combines TRBV6-5 with TRBJ1-5, with D hard to call. The ends were cut back, 0 bases at V and 4 bases at J, with 7 bases in the middle. The CDR3 runs to 14 residues. Germline values: CDR1 MNHEY, CDR2 SVGAGI. CDR3 protein: CASSYSNGNQPQHF. The CDR3, as DNA: TGTGCCAGCAGTTACTCGAATGGGAATCAGCCCCAGCATTTT.

The genes are TRBV20-1 and TRBJ2-7; the D is unclear. Germline loops: CDR1 DFQATT, CDR2 SNEGSKA (reference sequence). The CDR3 has 15 amino acids. V lost 0 bases and J 0 bases, leaving 12 bases between the germline ends. The CDR3 coding sequence is TGCAGTGCTAGAGACTCAGCGAGGAGCTCCTACGAGCAGTACTTC. Amino acids: CSARDSARSSYEQYF.

This chain joins TRBV6-2 or TRBV6-3 and TRBJ2-3; D is unclear. Germline values: CDR1 MNHEY, CDR2 SVGEGT. CDR3 size: 14 residues. The V and J ends lost 4 bases and 4 bases respectively, with 12 bases between them. The CDR3, as DNA: TGTGCCAGCAGTTTCCTAGTTTGGTCAGATACGCAGTATTTT. It specifies CASSFLVWSDTQYF.

In regard to this clonotype: A much more abundant neighbour one base away suggests this may be a read error. The chain uses TRBV10-3 and TRBJ1-6; D ambiguous. This CDR3 is built from 13 residues. Trimming took 2 bases from V and 9 from J, leaving 8 bases between them. Germline V gene data show CDR1 as ENHRY and CDR2 as SYGVKD. DNA of the CDR3: TGTGCCATCAGTGAGACAGCAAGTTCACCCCTCCACTTT. Encoded protein: CAISETASSPLHF.